This is a list of T cell receptor beta chains from one sample in a study of shared clonotypes between healthy human individuals. Sequencing was performed with immunoSEQ multiplex PCR; in TCRdb, only in-frame clones are kept and a portion is missing. The table lists 520,000 or so clones, approximately 85% of them singletons, with approximately 12% in the top ten. Sequenced input: PBMCs. The receptor source for this set is a woman in her thirties or forties in good health. Some clones in this sample may be carry-over from other donors' samples. Both conserved end residues are trimmed from each CDR3. A D gene is named only where the DNA matches it firmly.

>TRBD1|TRBJ1-5|TRBV6-1
ASTRDSGNQPQH
>.|TRBJ2-3|TRBV18
ASSPLRREKADTQY
>TRBD2|TRBJ2-7|TRBV7-9
ASSLGGGSFGEQY
>TRBD1|TRBJ1-2|TRBV5-5
ASSSSGTGDLPRGYT
>.|TRBJ2-7|TRBV6-5
ATKYGASRAYEQY
>TRBD1|.|TRBV29-1
SFQGVGYEQY
>.|TRBJ2-6|TRBV19
ASSISGFGANVLT
>.|TRBJ2-2|TRBV7-7
ASSSNDGNTGELF
>.|TRBJ1-1|TRBV25-1
ASSESTDPSALSEAF
>TRBD1|TRBJ2-7|TRBV9
ASSRSPGQVKDEQY
>TRBD1|TRBJ2-7|TRBV2
ASSTGGTYEQY